The 28 T cell receptor beta chains below were found in one sample sequenced in a study of blood T cells in healthy people across ages. A second 7 to 11 cycle PCR used barcoded and J-beta primers. TCRdb processed the 5' RACE reads anew with MiXCR; each CDR3 protein has one entry. The table lists roughly 2 million distinct CDR3 sequences, approximately 50% of them singletons. The sample comprised blood. All receptors derive from a woman aged 40 to 50 in good health.

As DNA, the CDR3 is TGTGCCAGCAGCCGCCCTCGGACAGGGGGTAGCGGAAAACTGTTTTTT. It specifies CASSRPRTGGSGKLFF. The chain links TRBV11-2 to TRBJ1-4; 10 positions agree with TRBD1. Germline lookup yields CDR1 SGHAT and CDR2 FQNNGV. Losses at the gene ends were 5 bases for V and 10 bases for J; bases not matched to a gene: 13. CDR3 length: 16 residues.

The chain has TRBV28 and TRBJ1-1; the D gene is possibly TRBD1 (5 bases). This CDR3 has 12 residues. CDR1 is MDHEN, CDR2 SYDVKM, per germline. V lost 6 bases, J lost 11 bases, and 16 bases lay in between. The CDR3 coding sequence is TGTGCCAGCAGCCTTGACAGAATGCGGGCTTTCTTT. It codes for CASSLDRMRAFF.

This clonotype was counted at least ten times. The rearrangement links TRBV5-1 to TRBJ2-5; D is unclear. The germline V gene has CDR1 SGHRS and CDR2 YFSETQ. The germline V and J ends were trimmed by 4 bases and 2 bases, with 9 bases remaining between them. CDR3 length equals 13 residues. The CDR3 loop reads CASSPDLQETQYF. The CDR3 DNA reads TGCGCCAGCAGCCCAGACCTACAAGAGACCCAGTACTTC.

In this sample, this clonotype turned up a few times. J is TRBJ2-1 and V is TRBV3-1; TRBD2 agrees at 7 bases. V shed 3 bases, J shed 7 bases, and the junction held 9 bases outside the gene matches. CDR1 and CDR2 (germline): LGHDT, YNNKEL (reference sequence). The CDR3 runs to 15 residues. CDR3 nucleotide sequence: TGTGCCAGCAGCCATTCCGGCCGGGGGGTGAATGAGCAGTTCTTC. Amino acid sequence: CASSHSGRGVNEQFF.

The genes are TRBV12-3 or TRBV12-4 and TRBJ2-3; D perhaps matches TRBD1 (5 bases). V gave up 3 bases and J gave up 4 bases, with 11 bases separating them. The CDR3 contains 14 residues. CDR3 in DNA: TGTGCCAGCAGTTTTCAGGGATGGGCAGATACGCAGTATTTT. It codes for CASSFQGWADTQYF.

The rearrangement uses TRBV28 and TRBJ1-5; 10 nucleotides line up with TRBD1. The CDR3 is 16 residues long. Germline assignment: CDR1 MDHEN and CDR2 SYDVKM. Germline trimming cut 6 bases from V and 4 bases from J; bases unmatched to any gene: 9. Here the CDR3 reads CASRKPGTGENQPQHF. CDR3 DNA sequence: TGTGCCAGCAGGAAGCCCGGGACAGGGGAAAATCAGCCCCAGCATTTT.

The chain couples TRBV20-1 to TRBJ1-2; the D is unclear. CDR3 length: 11 residues. Per the germline V gene, CDR1 is DFQATT and CDR2 is SNEGSKA (reference sequence). The V end was cut by 1 base, the J end by 8 bases, with 8 bases between. CDR3 residues: CSARAPRGYTF. The CDR3 DNA follows: TGCAGTGCTAGAGCTCCGCGGGGCTACACCTTC.

This chain connects TRBV9 to TRBJ2-4; D perhaps matches TRBD1 (5 bases). V shed 0 bases and J shed 7 bases, with 20 bases lying between them. Germline loops: CDR1 SGDLS, CDR2 YYNGEE. This CDR3 comprises 17 residues. The CDR3 nucleotides read TGTGCCAGCAGCGTAGAAGGATGGGGCAGTGCTTCGAACATTCAGTACTTC. Its protein is CASSVEGWGSASNIQYF.

This CDR3 reads CASSLGEGGGFNEQFF. In DNA form, the CDR3 reads TGTGCCAGCAGCTTAGGCGAAGGTGGGGGCTTCAATGAGCAGTTCTTC. J is TRBJ2-1 and V is TRBV7-9; maybe TRBD1 (6 bases). The CDR3 covers 16 residues. Trimming took 1 base from V and 6 from J, leaving 16 bases between them. Per germline, CDR1 SEHNR and CDR2 FQNEAQ (reference sequence).

This clonotype showed up just once. The chain couples TRBV4-3 to TRBJ2-1; D may be TRBD1 or TRBD2 (5 bases each). The V gene lost 0 bases and the J gene lost 5 bases, with 11 bases spanning the gap. The germline gives CDR1 LGHNA, CDR2 YSLEER. This CDR3 contains 15 residues. CDR3: CASSQEGVWNNEQFF. Written as DNA, the CDR3 is TGCGCCAGCAGCCAAGAGGGGGTTTGGAACAATGAGCAGTTCTTC.

This clonotype was seen only a few times. V usage is TRBV15 and J usage is TRBJ2-3, with a tentative D call TRBD1 (5 bases). The V and J ends lost 4 bases and 3 bases respectively, with 14 bases between them. The CDR3 runs to 15 residues. Germline CDR1 LNHNV, CDR2 YYDKDF (reference sequence). CDR3 DNA sequence: TGTGCCACCAGCATCGGACCCCAGGGAACAGATACGCAGTATTTT. Protein sequence: CATSIGPQGTDTQYF.

The chain joins TRBV6-2 or TRBV6-3 to TRBJ2-1; 15 bases map to TRBD2. Germline trimming cut 6 bases from V and 8 bases from J; bases unmatched to any gene: 14. There are 18 residues in the CDR3. Germline V gives CDR1 MNHEY, CDR2 SVGEGT. The CDR3 region is CASRGLAGGRMGIHEQFF. In DNA, the CDR3 is TGTGCCAGCAGGGGACTAGCGGGGGGCCGCATGGGTATCCATGAGCAGTTCTTC.

A few counts support this clonotype. The rearrangement uses TRBV28 and TRBJ2-7, with D uncertain. V lost 5 bases, J lost 0 bases, and 17 bases lay in between. The CDR3 is 16 amino acids. Per germline, CDR1 MDHEN and CDR2 SYDVKM. This CDR3 is CASSPISTIFSYEQYF. Here the CDR3 DNA reads TGTGCCAGCAGTCCTATCTCGACAATTTTCTCCTACGAGCAGTACTTC.

This clonotype showed up many times. The chain employs TRBV29-1 and TRBJ2-3; 9 bases fit TRBD1. The CDR3 sequence is 15 residues long. Looked up from germline, CDR1 is SQVTM and CDR2 is ANQGSEA. V was pared by 1 base and J by 1 base, with 3 bases of the junction left unmatched. In DNA form, the CDR3 reads TGCAGCGTTGAAGCAAGGGACAGGGGCACAGATACGCAGTATTTT. This gives the protein CSVEARDRGTDTQYF.

V is TRBV12-3 or TRBV12-4 and J is TRBJ1-5; D might be TRBD1 (6 bases). The ends were cut back, 7 bases at V and 0 bases at J, with 16 bases in the middle. The CDR3 runs to 16 residues. The CDR3 reads CASTGQSTLSNQPQHF. CDR3 sequence (DNA): TGTGCCAGCACCGGACAGTCGACACTTAGCAATCAGCCCCAGCATTTT.

The genes are TRBV12-5 and TRBJ2-3; maybe TRBD2 (7 bases). CDR3 length equals 15 residues. Germline values: CDR1 LGHNT, CDR2 FRNRAP. Trimming took off 6 bases at V and 0 bases at J, with 13 bases between the two ends. CDR3 sequence reads: CASGPGGASTDTQYF. In DNA form, the CDR3 reads TGTGCTAGTGGACCTGGGGGGGCTAGCACAGATACGCAGTATTTT. The whole variable domain, remainder taken from reference TRBV12-5 and TRBJ2-3, is DARVTQTPRHKVTEMGQEVTMRCQPILGHNTVFWYRQTMMQGLELLAYFRNRAPLDDSGMPKDRFSAEMPDATLATLKIQPSEPRDSAVYFCASGPGGASTDTQYFGPGTRLTVL.

In its sample, this clonotype was seen a few times. J is TRBJ1-6 and V is TRBV4-2, with 7 bases lining up with TRBD1. Per the germline V gene, CDR1 is LGHNA and CDR2 is YNFKEQ. Trimming removed 0 bases from V and 0 bases from J; junction bases left unmatched: 2. CDR3 length equals 17 residues. CDR3 DNA sequence: TGTGCCAGCAGCCAAGAGGGACAGCCCTCCTATAATTCACCCCTCCACTTT. Its protein is CASSQEGQPSYNSPLHF.

This clonotype turned up a few times. This sequence joins TRBV10-3 and TRBJ1-2; maybe TRBD1 (6 bases). This CDR3 has 13 residues. Germline CDR1 ENHRY, CDR2 SYGVKD. V lost 6 bases and J lost 6, with 14 bases in between. For the CDR3, the DNA is TGTGCCATCAGACCAGGGGTAGAGGATGGCTACACCTTC. This sequence encodes CAIRPGVEDGYTF.

J is TRBJ2-7 and V is TRBV20-1; perhaps TRBD2 as D (5 bases). The CDR3 spans 14 residues. Germline V lookup: CDR1 DFQATT, CDR2 SNEGSKA (reference sequence). With 3 bases removed from V and 2 bases from J, the gap between germline ends came to 14 bases. The CDR3 DNA is TGCAGTGCTAGCGGACTCTTTGGGACCTACGAGCAGTACTTC. It encodes CSASGLFGTYEQYF.

This clonotype has a handful of counts. The V gene is TRBV4-2, the J gene TRBJ1-5, with 7 bases aligning to TRBD1. V gave up 0 bases and J gave up 4 bases; unmatched junction bases: 15. This CDR3 spans 19 amino acids. Germline CDR1 reads LGHNA; CDR2 reads YNFKEQ. CDR3 in DNA: TGTGCCAGCAGCCAAGATCTGGCTTTCGGGACAGCGAAGAATCAGCCCCAGCATTTT. Translating it yields CASSQDLAFGTAKNQPQHF.

The chain combines TRBV6-2 or TRBV6-3 with TRBJ2-3, with D unresolved. V dropped 2 bases and J dropped 8 bases, with 5 bases sitting between them. Germline V CDR1 and CDR2: MNHEY, SVGEGT. This CDR3 region has 11 residues. In nucleotides, the CDR3 is TGTGCCAGCAGTTACACCGGTACGCAGTATTTT. Protein: CASSYTGTQYF.

This chain uses TRBV13 with TRBJ1-5; no firm D call. V lost 2 bases, J lost 6 bases, and 11 bases lay in between. This CDR3 has 14 amino acids. Germline V gene lookup returns CDR1 PRHDT and CDR2 FYEKMQ (reference sequence). The CDR3 sequence: CASSLRGLGQPQHF. The CDR3 region has the DNA TGTGCCAGCAGCTTACGAGGTCTCGGTCAGCCCCAGCATTTT. The full variable domain, completed using reference TRBV13 and TRBJ1-5, is AAGVIQSPRHLIKEKRETATLKCYPIPRHDTVYWYQQGPGQDPQFLISFYEKMQSDKGSIPDRFSAQQFSDYHSELNMSSLELGDSALYFCASSLRGLGQPQHFGDGTRLSIL.

The genes are TRBV7-2 and TRBJ1-6; D might be TRBD1 (6 bases). CDR1 and CDR2 (germline): SGHTA, FQGNSA. V dropped 6 bases and J dropped 3 bases, with 15 bases sitting between them. This CDR3 spans 16 amino acids. The CDR3 bases are TGTGCCAGCAGTGGGGGTCCAGGGGTCTATAATTCACCCCTCCACTTT. Amino acid sequence: CASSGGPGVYNSPLHF.

The V gene is TRBV4-2, the J gene TRBJ2-1; 10 nucleotides align to TRBD1. Per germline, CDR1 LGHNA and CDR2 YNFKEQ. CDR3 size: 15 residues. After removal of 6 bases from V and 7 bases from J, the junction contained 9 bases not matched to a gene. The CDR3 here is CASSHAMDRGNEQFF. The CDR3 nucleotides read TGTGCCAGCAGTCACGCCATGGACAGGGGGAATGAGCAGTTCTTC.

The chain is built from TRBV6-2 or TRBV6-3 and TRBJ2-7, with D perhaps matching TRBD2 (6 bases). The germline gives CDR1 MNHEY, CDR2 SVGEGT. The CDR3 runs to 15 residues. V was trimmed by 4 bases and J by 5 bases, leaving 18 bases between them. The CDR3 DNA follows: TGTGCCAGCAGTTCTACCGGAGGGGACTGGGACGAGCAGTACTTC. This translates into CASSSTGGDWDEQYF.

CDR3 coding DNA: TGTGCCACCAGCAGAGACCGGGACAGGGCCTTGTTCGAGCAGTACTTC. Translation: CATSRDRDRALFEQYF. The chain employs TRBV15 and TRBJ2-7, with TRBD1 identical over 9 bases. V gave up 0 bases and J gave up 6 bases; unmatched junction bases: 9. Germline V CDR1 and CDR2: LNHNV, YYDKDF (reference sequence). The CDR3 covers 16 residues.

V gene TRBV20-1 combines with J gene TRBJ2-1, with 7 bases aligning to TRBD2. The CDR3 spans 15 residues. After removal of 5 bases from V and 4 bases from J, the junction contained 11 bases not matched to a gene. Germline loops: CDR1 DFQATT, CDR2 SNEGSKA (reference sequence). The CDR3 DNA sequence: TGCAGTGCTCCGTTCGAGAGCGGGATTTACAATGAGCAGTTCTTC. Amino acids: CSAPFESGIYNEQFF.

The rearrangement joins TRBV13 to TRBJ2-5; TRBD1 or TRBD2 may be the D gene (5 bases each). V lost 4 bases, J lost 13 bases, and 19 bases lay in between. Germline CDR1 PRHDT, CDR2 FYEKMQ (reference sequence). The CDR3 is 13 residues long. The chain's CDR3 is CASSWGMSYERYF. The DNA of the CDR3 is TGTGCCAGCAGCTGGGGGATGTCCTACGAGCGGTACTTC.